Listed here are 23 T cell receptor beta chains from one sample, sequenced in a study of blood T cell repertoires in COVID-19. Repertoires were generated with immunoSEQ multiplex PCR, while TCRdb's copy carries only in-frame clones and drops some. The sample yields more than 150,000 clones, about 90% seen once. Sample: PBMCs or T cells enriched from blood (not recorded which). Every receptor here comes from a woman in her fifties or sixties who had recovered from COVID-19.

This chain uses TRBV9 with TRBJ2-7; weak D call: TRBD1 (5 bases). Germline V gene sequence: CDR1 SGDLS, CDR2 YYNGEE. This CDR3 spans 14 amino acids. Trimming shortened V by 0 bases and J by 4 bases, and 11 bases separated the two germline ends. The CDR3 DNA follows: TGTGCCAGCAGCGTAGGACCAAGGGGTTACGAGCAGTACTTC. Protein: CASSVGPRGYEQYF. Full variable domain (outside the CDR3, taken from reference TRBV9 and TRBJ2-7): DSGVTQTPKHLITATGQRVTLRCSPRSGDLSVYWYQQSLDQGLQFLIQYYNGEERAKGNILERFSAQQFPDLHSELNLSSLELGDSALYFCASSVGPRGYEQYFGPGTRLTVT.

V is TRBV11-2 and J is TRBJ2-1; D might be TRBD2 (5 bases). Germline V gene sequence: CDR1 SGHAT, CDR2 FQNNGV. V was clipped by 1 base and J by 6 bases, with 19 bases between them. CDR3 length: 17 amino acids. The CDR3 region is CASSLVEGLAPSNEQFF. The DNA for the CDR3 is TGTGCCAGCAGCTTAGTCGAAGGGCTAGCCCCTAGCAATGAGCAGTTCTTC. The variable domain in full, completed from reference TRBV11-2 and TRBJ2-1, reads EAGVAQSPRYKIIEKRQSVAFWCNPISGHATLYWYQQILGQGPKLLIQFQNNGVVDDSQLPKDRFSAERLKGVDSTLKIQPAKLEDSAVYLCASSLVEGLAPSNEQFFGPGTRLTVL.

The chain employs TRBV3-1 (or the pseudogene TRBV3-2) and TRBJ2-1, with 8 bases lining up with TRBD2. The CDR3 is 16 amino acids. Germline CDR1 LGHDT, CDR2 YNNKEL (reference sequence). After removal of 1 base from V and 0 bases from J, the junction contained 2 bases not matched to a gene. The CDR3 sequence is CASSQGSGSSYNEQFF. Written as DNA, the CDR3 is TGTGCCAGCAGCCAAGGAAGCGGGAGCTCCTACAATGAGCAGTTCTTC.

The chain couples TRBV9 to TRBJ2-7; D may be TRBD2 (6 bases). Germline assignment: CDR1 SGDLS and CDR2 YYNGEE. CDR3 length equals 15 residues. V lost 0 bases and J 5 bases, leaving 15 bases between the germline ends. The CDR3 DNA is TGTGCCAGCAGCGTAGACCCCGGGGGAATCGACGAGCAGTACTTC. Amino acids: CASSVDPGGIDEQYF.

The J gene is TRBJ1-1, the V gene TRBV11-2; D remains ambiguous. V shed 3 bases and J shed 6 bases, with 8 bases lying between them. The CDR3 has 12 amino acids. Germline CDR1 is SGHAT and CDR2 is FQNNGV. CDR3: CASSLSGPEAFF. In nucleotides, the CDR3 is TGTGCCAGCAGCTTGAGTGGGCCTGAAGCTTTCTTT.

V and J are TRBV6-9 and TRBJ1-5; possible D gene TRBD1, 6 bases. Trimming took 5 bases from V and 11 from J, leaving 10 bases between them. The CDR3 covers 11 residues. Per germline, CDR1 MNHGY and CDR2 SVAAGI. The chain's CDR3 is CASSHRQAQHF. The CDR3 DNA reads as TGTGCCAGCAGTCACAGACAGGCCCAGCATTTT.

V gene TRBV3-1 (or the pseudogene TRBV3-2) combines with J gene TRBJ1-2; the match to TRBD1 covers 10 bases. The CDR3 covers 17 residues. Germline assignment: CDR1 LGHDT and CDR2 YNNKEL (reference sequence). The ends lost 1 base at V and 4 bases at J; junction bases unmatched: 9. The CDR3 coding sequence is TGTGCCAGCAGCCAAGGACAGGGGGCGAGAATTGGCTATGGCTACACCTTC. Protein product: CASSQGQGARIGYGYTF.

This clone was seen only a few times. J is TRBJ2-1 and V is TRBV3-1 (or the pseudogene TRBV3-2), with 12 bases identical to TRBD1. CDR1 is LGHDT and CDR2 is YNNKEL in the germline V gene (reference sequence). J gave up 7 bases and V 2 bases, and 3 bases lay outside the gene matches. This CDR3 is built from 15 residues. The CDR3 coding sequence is TGTGCCAGCAGCCAACGGGACAGGGGGCGGAATGAGCAGTTCTTC. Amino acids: CASSQRDRGRNEQFF.

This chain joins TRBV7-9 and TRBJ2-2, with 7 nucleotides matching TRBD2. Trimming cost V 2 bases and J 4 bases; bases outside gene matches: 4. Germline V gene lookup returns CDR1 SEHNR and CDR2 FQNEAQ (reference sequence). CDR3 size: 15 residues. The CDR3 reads CASSLREVLTGELFF. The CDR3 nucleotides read TGTGCCAGCAGCTTACGGGAGGTTCTCACCGGGGAGCTGTTTTTT.

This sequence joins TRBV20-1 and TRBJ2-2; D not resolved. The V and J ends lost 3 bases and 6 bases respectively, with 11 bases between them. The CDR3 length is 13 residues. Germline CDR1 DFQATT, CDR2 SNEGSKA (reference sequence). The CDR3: CSASLEFAGELFF. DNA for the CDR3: TGCAGTGCTAGTCTGGAGTTCGCCGGGGAGCTGTTTTTT.

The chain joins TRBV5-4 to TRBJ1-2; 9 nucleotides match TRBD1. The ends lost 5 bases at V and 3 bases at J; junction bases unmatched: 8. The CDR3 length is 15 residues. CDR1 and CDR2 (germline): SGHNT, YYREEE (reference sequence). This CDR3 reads CASSHDRGGYYGYTF. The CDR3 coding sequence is TGTGCCAGCAGTCATGACAGGGGGGGGTACTATGGCTACACCTTC.

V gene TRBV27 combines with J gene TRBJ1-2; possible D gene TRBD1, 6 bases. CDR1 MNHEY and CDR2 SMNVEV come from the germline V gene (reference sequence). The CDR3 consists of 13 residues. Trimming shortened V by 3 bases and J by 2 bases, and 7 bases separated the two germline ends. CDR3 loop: CASSFQGNYGYTF. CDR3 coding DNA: TGTGCCAGCAGTTTCCAGGGGAACTATGGCTACACCTTC.

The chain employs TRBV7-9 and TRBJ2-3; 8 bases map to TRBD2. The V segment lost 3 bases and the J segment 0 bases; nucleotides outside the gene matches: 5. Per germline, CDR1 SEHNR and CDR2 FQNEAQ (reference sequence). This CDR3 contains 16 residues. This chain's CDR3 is CASSFPLAESTDTQYF. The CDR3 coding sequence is TGTGCCAGCAGCTTCCCACTAGCGGAGAGCACAGATACGCAGTATTTT.

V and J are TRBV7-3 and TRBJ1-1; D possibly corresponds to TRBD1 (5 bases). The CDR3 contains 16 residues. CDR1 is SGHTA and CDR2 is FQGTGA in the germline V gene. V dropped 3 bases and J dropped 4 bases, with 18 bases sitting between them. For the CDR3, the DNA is TGTGCCAGCAGCTTCACCGGAGGGGTGAGAGCCACTGAAGCTTTCTTT. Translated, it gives CASSFTGGVRATEAFF.

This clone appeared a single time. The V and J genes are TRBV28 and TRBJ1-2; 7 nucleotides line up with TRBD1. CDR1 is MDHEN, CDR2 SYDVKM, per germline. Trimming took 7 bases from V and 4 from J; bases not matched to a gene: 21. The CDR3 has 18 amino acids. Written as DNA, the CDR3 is TGTGCCAGCAAAATTGACAGGGCCGACACTCTTAGCGGCTATGGCTACACCTTC. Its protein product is CASKIDRADTLSGYGYTF.

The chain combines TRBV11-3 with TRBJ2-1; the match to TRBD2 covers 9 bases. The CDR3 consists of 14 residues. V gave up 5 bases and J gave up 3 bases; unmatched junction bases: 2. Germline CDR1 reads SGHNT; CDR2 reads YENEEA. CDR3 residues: CASSVTSGYNEQFF. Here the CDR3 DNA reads TGTGCCAGCAGCGTGACTAGCGGCTACAATGAGCAGTTCTTC.

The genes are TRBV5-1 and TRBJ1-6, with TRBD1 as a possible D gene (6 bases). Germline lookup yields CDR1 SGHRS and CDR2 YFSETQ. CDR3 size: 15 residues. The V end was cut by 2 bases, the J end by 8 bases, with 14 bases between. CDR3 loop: CASSLQGLGDSPLHF. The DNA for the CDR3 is TGCGCCAGCAGCTTACAGGGCCTTGGGGATTCACCCCTCCACTTT.

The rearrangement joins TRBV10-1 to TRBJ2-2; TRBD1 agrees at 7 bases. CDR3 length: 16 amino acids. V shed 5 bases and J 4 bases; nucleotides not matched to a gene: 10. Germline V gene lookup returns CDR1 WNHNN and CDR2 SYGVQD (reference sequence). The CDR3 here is CASSPTRQGSTGELFF. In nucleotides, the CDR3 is TGCGCCAGCAGTCCCACCCGACAGGGAAGCACCGGGGAGCTGTTTTTT.

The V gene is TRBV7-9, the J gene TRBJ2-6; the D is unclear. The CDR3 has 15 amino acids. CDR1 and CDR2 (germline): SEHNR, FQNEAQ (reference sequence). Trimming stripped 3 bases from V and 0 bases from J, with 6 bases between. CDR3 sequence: CASSFFISGANVLTF. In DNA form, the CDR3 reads TGTGCCAGCAGCTTCTTTATCTCTGGGGCCAACGTCCTGACTTTC.

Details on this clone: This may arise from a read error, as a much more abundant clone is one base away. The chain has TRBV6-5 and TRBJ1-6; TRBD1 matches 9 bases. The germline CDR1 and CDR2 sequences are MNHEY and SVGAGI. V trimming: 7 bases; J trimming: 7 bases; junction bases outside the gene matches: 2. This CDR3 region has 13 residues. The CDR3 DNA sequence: TGTGCCAGCAAAGGACAGGGGAATTCACCCCTCCACTTT. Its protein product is CASKGQGNSPLHF.

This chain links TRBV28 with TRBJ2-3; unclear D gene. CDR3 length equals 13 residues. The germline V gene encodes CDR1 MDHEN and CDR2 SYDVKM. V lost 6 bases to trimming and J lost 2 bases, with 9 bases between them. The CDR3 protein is CASSPHTTDTQYF. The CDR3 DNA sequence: TGTGCCAGCAGCCCTCACACCACAGATACGCAGTATTTT.

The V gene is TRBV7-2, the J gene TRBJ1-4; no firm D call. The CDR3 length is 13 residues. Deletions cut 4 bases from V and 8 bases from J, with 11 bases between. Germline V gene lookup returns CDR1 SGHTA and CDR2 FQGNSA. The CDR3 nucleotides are TGTGCCAGCAGCTCGGAGGGTGGCGAAAAACTGTTTTTT. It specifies CASSSEGGEKLFF. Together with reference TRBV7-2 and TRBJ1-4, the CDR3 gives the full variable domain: GAGVSQSPSNKVTEKGKDVELRCDPISGHTALYWYRQSLGQGLEFLIYFQGNSAPDKSGLPSDRFSAERTGGSVSTLTIQRTQQEDSAVYLCASSSEGGEKLFFGSGTQLSVL.

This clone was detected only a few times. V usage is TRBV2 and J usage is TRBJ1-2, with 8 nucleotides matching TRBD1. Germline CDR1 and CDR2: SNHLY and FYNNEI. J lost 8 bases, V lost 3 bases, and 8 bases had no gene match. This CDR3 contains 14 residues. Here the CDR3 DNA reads TGTGCCAGCAGTGACGGCCAGGGGGCATTCGGCTACACCTTC. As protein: CASSDGQGAFGYTF.